These 22 T cell receptor beta chains originate from one sample sequenced in a study of blood T cell repertoires in COVID-19. Produced via immunoSEQ multiplex PCR; TCRdb's table is partial and in-frame only. Among approximately 230,000 clones listed, roughly 83% were seen once. The sample consisted of peripheral blood. The receptors were sampled from an elderly man with acute or convalescent COVID-19.

The chain employs TRBV10-3 and TRBJ2-2; tentatively, D is TRBD2 (5 bases). CDR1 is ENHRY, CDR2 SYGVKD, per germline. The CDR3 is made up of 13 amino acids. The ends were cut back, 8 bases at V and 4 bases at J, with 11 bases in the middle. CDR3 sequence: CAIYEGGTGELFF. The CDR3, as DNA: TGTGCCATCTACGAGGGCGGCACCGGGGAGCTGTTTTTT.

The genes are TRBV2 and TRBJ2-2, with 7 nucleotides matching TRBD1. This CDR3 has 14 residues. V trimming: 6 bases; J trimming: 1 base; junction bases outside the gene matches: 2. The germline CDR1 and CDR2 sequences are SNHLY and FYNNEI. CDR3 coding DNA: TGTGCCAGCAGGGGACAGAAGAACACCGGGGAGCTGTTTTTT. Amino acid sequence: CASRGQKNTGELFF.

The gene calls are TRBV7-9 and TRBJ1-1; 10 bases align to TRBD1. Germline assignment: CDR1 SEHNR and CDR2 FQNEAQ (reference sequence). Trimming at V came to 1 base and at J to 10 bases, leaving 3 bases not matched to a gene. This CDR3 spans 13 amino acids. CDR3 sequence reads: CASSLGQGARAFF. The CDR3 region has the DNA TGTGCCAGCAGCTTAGGACAGGGGGCAAGAGCTTTCTTT.

This chain connects TRBV30 to TRBJ2-5, with 11 bases identical to TRBD2. V trimming: 2 bases; J trimming: 2 bases; junction bases outside the gene matches: 7. CDR1 is GTSNPN, CDR2 SVGIG, per germline (reference sequence). This CDR3 has 16 residues. Written as DNA, the CDR3 is TGTGCCTGGAGTAAGATAGCGGGAGGGCTGCAAGAGACCCAGTACTTC. Amino acids: CAWSKIAGGLQETQYF.

The chain uses TRBV6-6 and TRBJ2-3, with 8 bases aligning to TRBD2. CDR3 length: 16 residues. The junction had 12 bases not matched to a gene; V was cut back by 9 bases and J by 1 base. Germline CDR1 is MNHNY and CDR2 is SVGAGI (reference sequence). The CDR3 here is CASSKSGGAGTDTQYF. In nucleotides, the CDR3 is TGTGCCAGTTCTAAATCCGGGGGGGCGGGCACAGATACGCAGTATTTT.

This rearrangement joins TRBV6-5 to TRBJ1-2; D ambiguous. V was shortened by 2 bases and J by 8 bases, with 9 bases between the two germline ends. The CDR3 covers 12 residues. CDR1 MNHEY and CDR2 SVGAGI come from the germline V gene. The CDR3 nucleotides are TGTGCCAGCAGTTACCCCGGGAGGGGCTACACCTTC. Amino acids: CASSYPGRGYTF.

This clone was seen once. This rearrangement joins TRBV9 to TRBJ2-7, with D maybe TRBD2 (6 bases). The CDR3 extends over 14 amino acids. With 2 bases removed from V and 3 bases from J, the gap between germline ends came to 12 bases. Germline V gene sequence: CDR1 SGDLS, CDR2 YYNGEE. CDR3: CASSVSPRGYEQYF. CDR3 nucleotides: TGTGCCAGCAGCGTTAGTCCGCGGGGCTACGAGCAGTACTTC.

This sequence joins TRBV6-5 and TRBJ1-2; no reliable D call. The CDR3 length is 13 residues. CDR1 and CDR2 from the germline V gene are MNHEY and SVGAGI. The germline V and J ends were trimmed by 5 bases and 12 bases, with 19 bases remaining between them. The CDR3 nucleotides are TGTGCCAGCAGTCGCGCGGGCCTTTCAAGCCACACCTTC. Residues: CASSRAGLSSHTF.

The chain recombines TRBV5-1 with TRBJ1-2; TRBD1 aligns across 9 bases. Trimming took 4 bases from V and 13 from J; bases not matched to a gene: 11. CDR1 is SGHRS, CDR2 YFSETQ, per germline. The CDR3 runs 13 residues. DNA for the CDR3: TGCGCCAGCAGCGTCAACAGGGGGCGCCTAGTCACCTTC. Encoded protein: CASSVNRGRLVTF.

V usage is TRBV4-2 and J usage is TRBJ1-2; D gene unclear. The ends were cut back, 0 bases at V and 4 bases at J, with 6 bases in the middle. This CDR3 is built from 13 residues. CDR1 and CDR2 (germline): LGHNA, YNFKEQ. CDR3 in amino acids: CASSQETGYGYTF. DNA of the CDR3: TGTGCCAGCAGCCAAGAGACGGGCTATGGCTACACCTTC.

This clone was detected a few times. V is TRBV5-1 and J is TRBJ2-7; D is unresolved. Between the trimmed V and J ends, which lost 0 bases and 4 bases, there was a span of 5 bases. The length of the CDR3 is 12 residues. Germline V gives CDR1 SGHRS, CDR2 YFSETQ. The CDR3 nucleotides read TGCGCCAGCAGCTTGGAACGGTACGAGCAGTACTTC. This codes for CASSLERYEQYF.

This clone was seen once. This chain links TRBV7-2 with TRBJ1-6; perhaps TRBD1 as D (5 bases). The V end was cut by 1 base, the J end by 7 bases, with 11 bases between. The CDR3 extends over 15 amino acids. Germline V gives CDR1 SGHTA, CDR2 FQGNSA. This CDR3 is CASSLGFGGNSPLHF. The CDR3 DNA reads as TGTGCCAGCAGCTTAGGTTTCGGGGGGAATTCACCCCTCCACTTT.

The rearrangement joins TRBV10-3 to TRBJ1-2; weak D call: TRBD1 (6 bases). Germline loops: CDR1 ENHRY, CDR2 SYGVKD. Trimming shortened V by 5 bases and J by 7 bases, and 14 bases separated the two germline ends. This CDR3 has 13 amino acids. DNA for the CDR3: TGTGCCATCAGTATACAGGGCGTAGCTGGCTACACCTTC. Translating it yields CAISIQGVAGYTF.

With regard to this clone: The sample has other DNA sequences that encode this CDR3 too. This chain joins TRBV12-3 or TRBV12-4 and TRBJ2-7; no firm D call. The CDR3 has 13 amino acids. V was cut by 1 base and J by 0 bases, with 4 bases left in between. The CDR3 DNA reads TGTGCCAGCAGTTTAGGGAGCTCCTACGAGCAGTACTTC. Translating gives CASSLGSSYEQYF.

The rearrangement uses TRBV28 and TRBJ1-5; TRBD1 might be the D (5 bases). Trimming stripped 6 bases from V and 1 base from J, with 16 bases between. The CDR3 runs 16 residues. Germline values: CDR1 MDHEN, CDR2 SYDVKM. CDR3 coding DNA: TGTGCCAGCAGGGGAGCGGGGGGGAGGAGCAATCAGCCCCAGCATTTT. Protein sequence: CASRGAGGRSNQPQHF. The variable domain in full, with the rest retrieved from reference TRBV28 and TRBJ1-5, is DVKVTQSSRYLVKRTGEKVFLECVQDMDHENMFWYRQDPGLGLRLIYFSYDVKMKEKGDIPEGYSVSREKKERFSLILESASTNQTSMYLCASRGAGGRSNQPQHFGDGTRLSIL.

The rearrangement uses TRBV3-1 (or the pseudogene TRBV3-2) and TRBJ2-1; tentatively, D is TRBD2 (5 bases). Germline CDR1 LGHDT, CDR2 YNNKEL (reference sequence). The CDR3 has 17 amino acids. The V end lost 1 base, the J end lost 0 bases, and 13 bases lay between the germline ends. The CDR3 spells CASSQGYKLGSYNEQFF. The CDR3 DNA reads TGTGCCAGCAGCCAAGGGTATAAACTAGGCTCCTACAATGAGCAGTTCTTC.

The sample holds one count of this clone. The chain uses TRBV5-1 and TRBJ2-2, with 7 bases lining up with TRBD1. Unmatched junction bases numbered 4, after V lost 3 bases and J lost 5 bases. This CDR3 spans 14 amino acids. The germline CDR1 and CDR2 sequences are SGHRS and YFSETQ. For the CDR3, the DNA is TGCGCCAGCAGCTCAAAGGGGGCGACCGGGGAGCTGTTTTTT. This translates into CASSSKGATGELFF.

The chain employs TRBV3-1 (or the pseudogene TRBV3-2) and TRBJ2-7; D is possibly TRBD2 (7 bases). The CDR3 is 17 residues long. Per the germline V gene, CDR1 is LGHDT and CDR2 is YNNKEL (reference sequence). V lost 5 bases, J lost 4 bases, and 24 bases lay in between. The CDR3 sequence: CASSERAGAKTRYEQYF. CDR3 nucleotides: TGTGCCAGCAGCGAGAGGGCGGGGGCAAAAACCCGTTACGAGCAGTACTTC.

The chain employs TRBV28 and TRBJ2-7; 12 nucleotides match TRBD2. Germline lookup yields CDR1 MDHEN and CDR2 SYDVKM. This CDR3 has 17 residues. The V and J ends lost 5 bases and 4 bases, in that order; junction bases with no gene match: 12. In nucleotides, the CDR3 is TGTGCCAGCAGTCGTATTACTAGCGGGAGGCCGGCATACGAGCAGTACTTC. Translated, it gives CASSRITSGRPAYEQYF.

About this clone itself: One end of the junction fails to match germline, which may point to a read error. The V and J genes are TRBV5-4 and TRBJ1-2; 10 positions agree with TRBD1. CDR3 length equals 15 residues. Germline assignment: CDR1 SGHNT and CDR2 YYREEE (reference sequence). CDR3 residues: CASSLGTGVDYGYTF. Here the CDR3 DNA reads TGTGCCAGCAGTTTGGGGACAGGGGTCGACTATGGCTACACCTTC.

V and J are TRBV29-1 and TRBJ1-1; no definite D call. Germline loops: CDR1 SQVTM, CDR2 ANQGSEA. Between the trimmed V and J ends, which lost 4 bases and 3 bases, there was a span of 6 bases. This CDR3 has 11 amino acids. CDR3 sequence reads: CSVVRYTEAFF. The CDR3 coding sequence is TGCAGCGTTGTGAGGTACACTGAAGCTTTCTTT.

This chain links TRBV19 with TRBJ1-5; D call uncertain. This CDR3 spans 16 amino acids. The germline V gene encodes CDR1 LNHDA and CDR2 SQIVND (reference sequence). With 7 bases removed from V and 4 bases from J, the gap between germline ends came to 20 bases. In DNA form, the CDR3 reads TGTGCCAGTAAGGTACCCTCGTGGGCTCCGAATCAGCCCCAGCATTTT. The encoded protein is CASKVPSWAPNQPQHF.